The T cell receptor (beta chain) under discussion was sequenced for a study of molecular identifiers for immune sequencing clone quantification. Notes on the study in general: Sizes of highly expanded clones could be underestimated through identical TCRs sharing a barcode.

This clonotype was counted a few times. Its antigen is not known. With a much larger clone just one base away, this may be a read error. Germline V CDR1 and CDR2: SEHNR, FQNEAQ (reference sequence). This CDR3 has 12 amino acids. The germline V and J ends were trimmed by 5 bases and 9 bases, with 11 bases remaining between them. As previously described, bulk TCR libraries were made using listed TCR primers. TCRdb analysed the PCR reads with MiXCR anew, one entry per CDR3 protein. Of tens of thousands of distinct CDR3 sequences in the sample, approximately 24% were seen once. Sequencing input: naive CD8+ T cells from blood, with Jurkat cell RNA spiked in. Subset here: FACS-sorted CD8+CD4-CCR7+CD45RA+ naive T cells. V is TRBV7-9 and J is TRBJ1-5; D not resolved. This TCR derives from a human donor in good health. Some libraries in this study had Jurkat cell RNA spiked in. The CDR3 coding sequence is TGTGCCAGCAGCCATAGCCCGGCGCCCCAGCATTTT. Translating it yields CASSHSPAPQHF. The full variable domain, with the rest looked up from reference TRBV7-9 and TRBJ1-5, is DTGVSQNPRHKITKRGQNVTFRCDPISEHNRLYWYRQTLGQGPEFLTYFQNEAQLEKSRLLSDRFSAERPKGSFSTLEIQRTEQGDSAMYLCASSHSPAPQHFGDGTRLSIL.